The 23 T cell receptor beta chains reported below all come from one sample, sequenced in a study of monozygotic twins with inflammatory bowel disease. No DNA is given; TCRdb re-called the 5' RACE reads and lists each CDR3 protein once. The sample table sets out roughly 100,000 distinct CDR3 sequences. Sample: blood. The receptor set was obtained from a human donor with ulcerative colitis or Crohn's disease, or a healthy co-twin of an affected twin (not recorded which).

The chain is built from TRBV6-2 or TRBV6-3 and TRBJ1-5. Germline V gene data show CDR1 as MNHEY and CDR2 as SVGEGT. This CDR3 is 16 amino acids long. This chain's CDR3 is CASSQLRSSAIQPQHF.

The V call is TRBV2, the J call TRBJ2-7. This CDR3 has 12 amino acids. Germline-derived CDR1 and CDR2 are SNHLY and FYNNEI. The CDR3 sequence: CASSVSESEQYF.

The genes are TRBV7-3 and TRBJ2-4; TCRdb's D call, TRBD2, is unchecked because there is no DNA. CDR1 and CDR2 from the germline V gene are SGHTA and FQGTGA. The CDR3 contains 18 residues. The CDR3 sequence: CASSSSASGGSSKNIQYF.

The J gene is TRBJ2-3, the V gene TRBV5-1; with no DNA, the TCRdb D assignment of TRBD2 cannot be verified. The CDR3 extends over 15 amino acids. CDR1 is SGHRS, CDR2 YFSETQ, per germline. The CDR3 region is CASSRGTSSQDTQYF.

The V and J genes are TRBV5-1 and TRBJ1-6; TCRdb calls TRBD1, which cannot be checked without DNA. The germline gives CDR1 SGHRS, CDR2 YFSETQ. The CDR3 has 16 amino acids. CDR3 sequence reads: CASSRYDRGHNSPLHF.

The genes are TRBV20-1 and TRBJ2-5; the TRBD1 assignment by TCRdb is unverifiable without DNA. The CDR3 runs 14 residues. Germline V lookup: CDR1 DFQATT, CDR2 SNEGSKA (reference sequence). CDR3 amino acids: CSAADPRGGETQYF.

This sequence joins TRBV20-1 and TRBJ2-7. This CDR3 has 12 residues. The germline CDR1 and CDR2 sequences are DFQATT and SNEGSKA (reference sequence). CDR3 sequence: CSARVSIDEQYF.

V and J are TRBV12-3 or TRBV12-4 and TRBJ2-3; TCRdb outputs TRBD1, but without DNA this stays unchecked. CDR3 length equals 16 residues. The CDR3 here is CASINGQGASTDTQYF.

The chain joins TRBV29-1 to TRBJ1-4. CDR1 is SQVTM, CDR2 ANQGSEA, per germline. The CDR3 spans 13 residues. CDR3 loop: CSVEDRRDEKLFF.

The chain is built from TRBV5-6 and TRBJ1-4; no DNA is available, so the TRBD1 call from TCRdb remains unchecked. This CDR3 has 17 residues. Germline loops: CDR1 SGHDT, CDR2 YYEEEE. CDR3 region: CASSPRRDRGLGEKLFF. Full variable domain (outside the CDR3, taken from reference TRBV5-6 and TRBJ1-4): DAGVTQSPTHLIKTRGQQVTLRCSPKSGHDTVSWYQQALGQGPQFIFQYYEEEERQRGNFPDRFSGHQFPNYSSELNVNALLLGDSALYLCASSPRRDRGLGEKLFFGSGTQLSVL.

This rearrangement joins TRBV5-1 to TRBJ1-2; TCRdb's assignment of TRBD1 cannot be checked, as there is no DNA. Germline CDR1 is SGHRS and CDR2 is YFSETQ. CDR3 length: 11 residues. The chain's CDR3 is CASSIGQVYTF.

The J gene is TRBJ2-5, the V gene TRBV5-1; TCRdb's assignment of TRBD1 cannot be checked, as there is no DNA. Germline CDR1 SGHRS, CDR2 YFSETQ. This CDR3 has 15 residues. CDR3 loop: CASSSEADREETQYF.

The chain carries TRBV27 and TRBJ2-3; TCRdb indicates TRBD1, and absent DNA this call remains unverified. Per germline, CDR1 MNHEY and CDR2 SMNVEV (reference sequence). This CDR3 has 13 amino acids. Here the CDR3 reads CASRRSGGDTQYF.

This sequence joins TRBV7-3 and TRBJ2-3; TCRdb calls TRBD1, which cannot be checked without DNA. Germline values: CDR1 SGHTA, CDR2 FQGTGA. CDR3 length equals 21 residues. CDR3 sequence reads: CASSSIPGPQGASILTDTQYF.

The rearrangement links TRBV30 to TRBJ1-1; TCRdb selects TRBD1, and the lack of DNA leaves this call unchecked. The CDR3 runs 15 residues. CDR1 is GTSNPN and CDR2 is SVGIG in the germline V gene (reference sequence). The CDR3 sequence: CAWSGRHRMNTEAFF.

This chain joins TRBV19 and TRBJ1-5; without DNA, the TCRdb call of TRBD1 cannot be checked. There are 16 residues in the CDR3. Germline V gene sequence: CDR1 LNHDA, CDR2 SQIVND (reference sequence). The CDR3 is CASSSTDRHSNQPQHF.

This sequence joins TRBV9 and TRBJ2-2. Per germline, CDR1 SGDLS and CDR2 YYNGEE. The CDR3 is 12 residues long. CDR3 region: CASSGTTGELFF. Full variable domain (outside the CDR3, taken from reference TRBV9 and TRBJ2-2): DSGVTQTPKHLITATGQRVTLRCSPRSGDLSVYWYQQSLDQGLQFLIQYYNGEERAKGNILERFSAQQFPDLHSELNLSSLELGDSALYFCASSGTTGELFFGEGSRLTVL.

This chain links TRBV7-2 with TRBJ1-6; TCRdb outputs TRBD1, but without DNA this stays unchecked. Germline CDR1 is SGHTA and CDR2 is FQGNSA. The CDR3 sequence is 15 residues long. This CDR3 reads CASSPPGGANSPLHF.

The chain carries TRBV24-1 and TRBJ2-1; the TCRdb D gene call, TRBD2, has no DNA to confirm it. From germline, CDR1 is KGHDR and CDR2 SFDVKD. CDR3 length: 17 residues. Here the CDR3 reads CATSDLVASGKVNEQFF.

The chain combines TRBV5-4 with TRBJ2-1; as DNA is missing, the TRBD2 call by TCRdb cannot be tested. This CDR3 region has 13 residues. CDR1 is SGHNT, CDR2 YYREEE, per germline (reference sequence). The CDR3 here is CAISGRVSHEQFF.

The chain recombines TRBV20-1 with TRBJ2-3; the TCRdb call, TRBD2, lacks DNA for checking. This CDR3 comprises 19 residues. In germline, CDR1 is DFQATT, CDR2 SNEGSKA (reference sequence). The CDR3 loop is CSARDRYSGGLLNTDTQYF.

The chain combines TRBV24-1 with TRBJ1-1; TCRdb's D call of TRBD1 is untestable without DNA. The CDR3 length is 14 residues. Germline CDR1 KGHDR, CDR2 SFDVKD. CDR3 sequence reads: CATSQTEGSTEAFF.

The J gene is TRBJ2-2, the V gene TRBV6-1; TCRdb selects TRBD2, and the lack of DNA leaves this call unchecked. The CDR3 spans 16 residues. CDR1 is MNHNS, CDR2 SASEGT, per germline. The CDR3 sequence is CASSEGLAGATGELFF.